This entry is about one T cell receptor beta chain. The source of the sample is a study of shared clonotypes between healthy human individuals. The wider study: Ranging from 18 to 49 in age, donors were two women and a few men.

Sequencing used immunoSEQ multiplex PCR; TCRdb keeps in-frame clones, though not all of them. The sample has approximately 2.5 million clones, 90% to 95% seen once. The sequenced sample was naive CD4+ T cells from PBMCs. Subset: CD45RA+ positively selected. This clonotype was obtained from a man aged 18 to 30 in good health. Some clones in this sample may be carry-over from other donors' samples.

The DNA for the CDR3 is TGTGCCATCAGGCCGTCGAGGTCGGAGAACACTGAAGCTTTCTTT. This codes for CAIRPSRSENTEAFF. J is TRBJ1-1 and V is TRBV10-3; no clear D gene. This CDR3 contains 15 residues. The V end was cut by 6 bases, the J end by 1 base, with 15 bases between. Germline V gene sequence: CDR1 ENHRY, CDR2 SYGVKD.